Listed here are 12 T cell receptor beta chains from one sample, sequenced in a study of shared clonotypes between healthy human individuals. Using immunoSEQ multiplex PCR, the repertoire was profiled, and TCRdb retains in-frame clones only, with some absent. The sample lists some 1 million clones, around 76% seen once, with 1.2% to 1.5% in the top ten. What was sequenced was memory CD4+ T cells sorted from blood. The sample's subset: CD45RA-negative fraction. The source is a man between 18 and 35 years old in good health.

This rearrangement joins TRBV4-1 to TRBJ2-3; D is perhaps TRBD2 (6 bases). CDR1 and CDR2 (germline): MGHRA, YSYEKL. CDR3 size: 17 residues. V was shortened by 2 bases and J by 1 base, with 16 bases between the two germline ends. CDR3 bases: TGCGCCAGCAGCCAACGGGGACTTCTTCGGGGCACAGATACGCAGTATTTT. Translated: CASSQRGLLRGTDTQYF.

CDR3 protein: CASSQGRLVSLSYEQYF. The CDR3, as DNA: TGCGCCAGCAGCCAAGGGCGACTTGTGTCCCTCTCCTACGAGCAGTACTTC. The chain has TRBV4-1 and TRBJ2-7; D ambiguous. This CDR3 spans 17 amino acids. Between the trimmed V and J ends, which lost 1 base and 0 bases, there was a span of 16 bases. From germline, CDR1 is MGHRA and CDR2 YSYEKL.

The chain recombines TRBV2 with TRBJ2-1; weak D call: TRBD2 (6 bases). Germline-derived CDR1 and CDR2 are SNHLY and FYNNEI. V lost 7 bases to trimming and J lost 4 bases, with 17 bases between them. The CDR3 extends over 15 amino acids. In nucleotides, the CDR3 is TGTGCCAGCAAGGTCCCGGGACTGAGATACAATGAGCAGTTCTTC. Protein sequence: CASKVPGLRYNEQFF.

The genes are TRBV2 and TRBJ1-6; D remains unclear. The V end lost 9 bases, the J end lost 9 bases, and 15 bases lay between the germline ends. The CDR3 runs 13 residues. CDR1 is SNHLY and CDR2 is FYNNEI in the germline V gene. Here the CDR3 reads CASTDGMGSPLHF. The CDR3 nucleotides read TGTGCCAGTACGGACGGGATGGGTTCACCCCTCCACTTT. Using reference TRBV2 and TRBJ1-6 for the parts outside the CDR3, the full variable domain is EPEVTQTPSHQVTQMGQEVILRCVPISNHLYFYWYRQILGQKVEFLVSFYNNEISEKSEIFDDQFSVERPDGSNFTLKIRSTKLEDSAMYFCASTDGMGSPLHFGNGTRLTVT.

This sequence joins TRBV5-4 and TRBJ2-2; D is possibly TRBD1 or TRBD2 (6 bases each). The CDR3 sequence is 16 residues long. Germline CDR1 reads SGHNT; CDR2 reads YYREEE (reference sequence). The V and J ends lost 4 bases and 3 bases respectively, with 16 bases between them. The CDR3 DNA follows: TGTGCCAGCAGCCAGAGGGGGGTCGCGGACACCGGGGAGCTGTTTTTT. Translation gives CASSQRGVADTGELFF.

This clone appeared many times. This chain links TRBV7-8 with TRBJ2-1; D gene unclear. The CDR3 is 12 residues long. Germline V gene data show CDR1 as SGHVS and CDR2 as FQNEAQ. The ends were cut back, 5 bases at V and 12 bases at J, with 14 bases in the middle. The CDR3 nucleotides read TGTGCCAGCAGCCCTCCCTATTTGTGGCAGTTCTTC. It codes for CASSPPYLWQFF. Full variable domain (remainder filled in from reference TRBV7-8 and TRBJ2-1): GAGVSQSPRYKVAKRGQDVALRCDPISGHVSLFWYQQALGQGPEFLTYFQNEAQLDKSGLPSDRFFAERPEGSVSTLKIQRTQQEDSAVYLCASSPPYLWQFFGPGTRLTVL.

The chain employs TRBV6-5 and TRBJ1-1, with D uncertain. Germline assignment: CDR1 MNHEY and CDR2 SVGAGI. This CDR3 region has 14 residues. V lost 6 bases and J lost 1, with 12 bases in between. In nucleotides, the CDR3 is TGTGCCAGCAGACCCTTAGACAAGAACACTGAAGCTTTCTTT. It codes for CASRPLDKNTEAFF.

The chain combines TRBV6-4 with TRBJ2-3; perhaps D is TRBD1 or TRBD2 (5 bases each). The CDR3 consists of 14 residues. Germline CDR1 is MRHNA and CDR2 is SNTAGT. V lost 8 bases to trimming and J lost 0 bases, with 12 bases between them. The CDR3 nucleotides read TGTGCCAGCGACAGCGGCCCTAGCACAGATACGCAGTATTTT. It translates to CASDSGPSTDTQYF.

The chain recombines TRBV6-1 with TRBJ2-3, with 7 nucleotides matching TRBD2. CDR3 size: 15 residues. Trimming removed 3 bases from V and 0 bases from J; junction bases left unmatched: 3. Germline loops: CDR1 MNHNS, CDR2 SASEGT. CDR3 DNA sequence: TGTGCCAGCAGTGATCCTAGCGGAAGCACAGATACGCAGTATTTT. Translated: CASSDPSGSTDTQYF.

In DNA, the CDR3 is TGTGCTAGTGGTCTAAGGGCAAGCGGTTCAGGGAGGCAGTTCTTC. It specifies CASGLRASGSGRQFF. This rearrangement joins TRBV12-5 to TRBJ2-1; D tentatively fits TRBD1 or TRBD2 (5 bases each). V was trimmed by 5 bases and J by 12 bases, leaving 23 bases between them. The CDR3 spans 15 residues. Germline CDR1 reads LGHNT; CDR2 reads FRNRAP. The full variable domain, its missing parts supplied by reference TRBV12-5 and TRBJ2-1, is DARVTQTPRHKVTEMGQEVTMRCQPILGHNTVFWYRQTMMQGLELLAYFRNRAPLDDSGMPKDRFSAEMPDATLATLKIQPSEPRDSAVYFCASGLRASGSGRQFFGPGTRLTVL.

In nucleotides, the CDR3 is TGTGCCAGCAGCTTATGGGCAGGTTATGGCTACACCTTC. As protein: CASSLWAGYGYTF. The gene calls are TRBV7-2 and TRBJ1-2; D gene ambiguous. Germline loops: CDR1 SGHTA, CDR2 FQGNSA. There are 13 residues in the CDR3. Trimming pared 2 bases from V and 5 bases from J, leaving 9 bases between.

About this clone itself: This may arise from a read error, as a much more abundant clone is one base away. The chain employs TRBV27 and TRBJ1-6; unclear D gene. Germline values: CDR1 MNHEY, CDR2 SMNVEV (reference sequence). The CDR3 runs to 14 residues. CDR3 residues: CANSLLARNSPLHF. The CDR3, as DNA: TGTGCCAACAGTTTATTGGCCAGAAATTCACCCCTCCACTTT.